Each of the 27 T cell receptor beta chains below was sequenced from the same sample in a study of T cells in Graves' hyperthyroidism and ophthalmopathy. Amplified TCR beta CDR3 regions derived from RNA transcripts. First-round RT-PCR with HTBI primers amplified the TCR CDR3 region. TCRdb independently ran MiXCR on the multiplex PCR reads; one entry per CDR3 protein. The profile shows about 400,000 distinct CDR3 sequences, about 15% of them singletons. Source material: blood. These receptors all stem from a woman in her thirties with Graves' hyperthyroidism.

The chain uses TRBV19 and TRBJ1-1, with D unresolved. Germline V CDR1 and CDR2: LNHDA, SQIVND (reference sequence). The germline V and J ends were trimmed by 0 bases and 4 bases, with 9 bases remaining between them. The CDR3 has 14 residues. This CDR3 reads CASSIDQRGTEAFF. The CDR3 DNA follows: TGTGCCAGTAGTATAGACCAACGGGGCACTGAAGCTTTCTTT.

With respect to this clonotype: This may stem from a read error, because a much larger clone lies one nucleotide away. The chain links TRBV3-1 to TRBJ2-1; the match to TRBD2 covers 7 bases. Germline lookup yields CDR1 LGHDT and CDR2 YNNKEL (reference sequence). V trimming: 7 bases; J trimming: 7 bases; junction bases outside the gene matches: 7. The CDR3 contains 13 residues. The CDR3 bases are TGTGCCAGCATCCGCGGGGGAGGGAATGAGCAGTTCTTC. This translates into CASIRGGGNEQFF.

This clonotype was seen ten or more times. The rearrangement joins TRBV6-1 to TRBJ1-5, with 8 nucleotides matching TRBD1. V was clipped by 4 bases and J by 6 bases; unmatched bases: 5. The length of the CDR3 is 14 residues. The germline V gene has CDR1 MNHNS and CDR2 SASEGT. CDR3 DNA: TGTGCCAGCAGTGTGTCAGGGGGCGCTCAGCCCCAGCATTTT. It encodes CASSVSGGAQPQHF.

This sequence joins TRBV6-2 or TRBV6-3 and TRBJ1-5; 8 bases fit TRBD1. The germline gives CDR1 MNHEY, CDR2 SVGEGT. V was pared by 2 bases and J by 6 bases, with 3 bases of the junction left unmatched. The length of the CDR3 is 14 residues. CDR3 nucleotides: TGTGCCAGCAGTTACACAGGGGGAATTCAGCCCCAGCATTTT. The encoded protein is CASSYTGGIQPQHF.

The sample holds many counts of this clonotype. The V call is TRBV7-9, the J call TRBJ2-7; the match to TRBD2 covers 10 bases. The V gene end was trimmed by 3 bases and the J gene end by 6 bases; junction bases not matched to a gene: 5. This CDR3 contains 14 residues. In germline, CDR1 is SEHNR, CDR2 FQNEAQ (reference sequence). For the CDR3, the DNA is TGTGCCAGCAGCTTTGGGACTAGCGCCAGCGAGCAGTACTTC. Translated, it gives CASSFGTSASEQYF.

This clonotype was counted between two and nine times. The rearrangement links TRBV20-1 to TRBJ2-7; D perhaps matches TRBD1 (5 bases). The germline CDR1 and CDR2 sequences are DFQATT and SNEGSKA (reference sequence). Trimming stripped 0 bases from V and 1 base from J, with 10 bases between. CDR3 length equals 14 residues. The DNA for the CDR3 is TGCAGTGCTAGAGATAACAGGCCATCCTACGAGCAGTACTTC. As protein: CSARDNRPSYEQYF.

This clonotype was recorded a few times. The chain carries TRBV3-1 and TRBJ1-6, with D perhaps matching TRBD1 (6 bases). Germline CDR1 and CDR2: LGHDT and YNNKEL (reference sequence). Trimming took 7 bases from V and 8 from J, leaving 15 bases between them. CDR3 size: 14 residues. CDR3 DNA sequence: TGTGCCAGCATTAGTTGGACAGTCGATTCACCCCTCCACTTT. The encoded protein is CASISWTVDSPLHF.

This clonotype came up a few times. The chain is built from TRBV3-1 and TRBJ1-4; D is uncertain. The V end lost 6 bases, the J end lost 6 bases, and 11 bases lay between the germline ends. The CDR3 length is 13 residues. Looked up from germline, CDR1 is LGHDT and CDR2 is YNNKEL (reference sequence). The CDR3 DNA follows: TGTGCCAGCAGACAGAGGGTAGATGAAAAACTGTTTTTT. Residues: CASRQRVDEKLFF.

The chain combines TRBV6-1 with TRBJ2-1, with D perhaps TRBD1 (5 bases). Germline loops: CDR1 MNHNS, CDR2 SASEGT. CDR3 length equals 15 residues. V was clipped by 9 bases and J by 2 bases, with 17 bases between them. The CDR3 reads CASNLGNRPYNEQFF. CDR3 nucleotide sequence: TGTGCCAGTAACTTAGGGAACAGGCCCTACAATGAGCAGTTCTTC.

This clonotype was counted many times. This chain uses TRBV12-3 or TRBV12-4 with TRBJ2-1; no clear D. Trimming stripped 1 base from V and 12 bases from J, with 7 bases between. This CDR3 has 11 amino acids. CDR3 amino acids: CASSLGPGQFF. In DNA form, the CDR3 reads TGTGCCAGCAGTTTAGGTCCTGGGCAGTTCTTC.

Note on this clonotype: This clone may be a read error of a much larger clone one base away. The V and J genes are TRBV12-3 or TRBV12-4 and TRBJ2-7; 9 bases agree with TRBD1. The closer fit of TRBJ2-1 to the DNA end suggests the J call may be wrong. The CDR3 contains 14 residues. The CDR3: CASTKTGGSYEQFF. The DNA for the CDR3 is TGTGCCAGCACAAAAACAGGGGGCTCCTACGAGCAGTTCTTC.

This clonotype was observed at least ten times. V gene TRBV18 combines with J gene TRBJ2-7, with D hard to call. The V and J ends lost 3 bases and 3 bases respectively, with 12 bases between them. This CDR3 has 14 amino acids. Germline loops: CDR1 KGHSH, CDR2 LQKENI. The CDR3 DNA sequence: TGTGCCAGCTCACCGCAGTCTTTAGGCTACGAGCAGTACTTC. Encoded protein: CASSPQSLGYEQYF.

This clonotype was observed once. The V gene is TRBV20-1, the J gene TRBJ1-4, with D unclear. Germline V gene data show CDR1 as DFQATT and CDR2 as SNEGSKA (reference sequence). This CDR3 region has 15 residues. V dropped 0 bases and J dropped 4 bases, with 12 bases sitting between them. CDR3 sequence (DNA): TGCAGTGCTAGAGATTCGGGGTGGGGTAATGAAAAACTGTTTTTT. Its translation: CSARDSGWGNEKLFF.

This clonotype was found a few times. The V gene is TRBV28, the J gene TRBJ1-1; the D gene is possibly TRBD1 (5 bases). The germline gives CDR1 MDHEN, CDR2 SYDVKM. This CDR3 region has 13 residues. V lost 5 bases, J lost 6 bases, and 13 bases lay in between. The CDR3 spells CASSRLVGAEAFF. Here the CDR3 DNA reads TGTGCCAGCAGTCGCCTAGTAGGGGCTGAAGCTTTCTTT. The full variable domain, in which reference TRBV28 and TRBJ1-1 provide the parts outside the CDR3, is DVKVTQSSRYLVKRTGEKVFLECVQDMDHENMFWYRQDPGLGLRLIYFSYDVKMKEKGDIPEGYSVSREKKERFSLILESASTNQTSMYLCASSRLVGAEAFFGQGTRLTVV.

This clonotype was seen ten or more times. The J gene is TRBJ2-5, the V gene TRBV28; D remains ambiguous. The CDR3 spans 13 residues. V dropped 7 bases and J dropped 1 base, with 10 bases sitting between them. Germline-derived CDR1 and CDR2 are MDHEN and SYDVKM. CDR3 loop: CASNRPGQETQYF. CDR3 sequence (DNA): TGTGCCAGCAACCGTCCGGGCCAAGAGACCCAGTACTTC.

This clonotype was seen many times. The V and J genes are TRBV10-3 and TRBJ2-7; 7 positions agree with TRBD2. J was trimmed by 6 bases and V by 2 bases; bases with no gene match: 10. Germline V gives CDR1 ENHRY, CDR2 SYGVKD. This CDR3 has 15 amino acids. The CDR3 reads CAISEREARQGEQYF. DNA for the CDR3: TGTGCCATCAGTGAGCGGGAGGCCCGGCAGGGCGAGCAGTACTTC.

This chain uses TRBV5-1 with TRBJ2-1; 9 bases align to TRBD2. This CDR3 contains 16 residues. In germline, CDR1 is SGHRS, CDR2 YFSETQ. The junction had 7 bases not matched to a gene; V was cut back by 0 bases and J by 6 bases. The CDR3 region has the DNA TGCGCCAGCAGCTTGGTAGCGGGAGACCCTCCCAATGAGCAGTTCTTC. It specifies CASSLVAGDPPNEQFF.

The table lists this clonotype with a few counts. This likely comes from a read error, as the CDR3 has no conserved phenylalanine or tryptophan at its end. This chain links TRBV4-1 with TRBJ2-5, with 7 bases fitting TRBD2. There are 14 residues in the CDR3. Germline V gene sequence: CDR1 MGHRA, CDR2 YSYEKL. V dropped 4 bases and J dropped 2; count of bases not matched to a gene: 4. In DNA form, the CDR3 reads TGCGCCAGCAGCCCTCAGGGAGGGCAAGAGACCCAGTACTCC. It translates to CASSPQGGQETQYS.

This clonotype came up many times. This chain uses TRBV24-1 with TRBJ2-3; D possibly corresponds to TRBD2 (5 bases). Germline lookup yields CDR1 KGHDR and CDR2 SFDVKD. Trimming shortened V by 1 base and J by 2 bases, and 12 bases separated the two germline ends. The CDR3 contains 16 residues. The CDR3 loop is CATSDLKRTATDTQYF. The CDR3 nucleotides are TGTGCCACCAGTGATTTAAAGCGGACGGCCACAGATACGCAGTATTTT.

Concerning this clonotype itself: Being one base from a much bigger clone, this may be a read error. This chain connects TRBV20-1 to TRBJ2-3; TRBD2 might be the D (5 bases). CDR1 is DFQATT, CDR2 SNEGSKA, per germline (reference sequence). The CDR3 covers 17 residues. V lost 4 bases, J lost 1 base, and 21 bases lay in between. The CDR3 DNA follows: TGCAGTGCTATGCCAGCGACAAATTCGCGGGGCACAGATACGCAGTATTTT. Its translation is CSAMPATNSRGTDTQYF.

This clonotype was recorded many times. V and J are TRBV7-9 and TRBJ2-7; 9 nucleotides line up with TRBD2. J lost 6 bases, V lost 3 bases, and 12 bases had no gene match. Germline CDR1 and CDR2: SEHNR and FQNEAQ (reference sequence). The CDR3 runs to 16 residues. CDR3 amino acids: CASSFGRLAAPGEQYF. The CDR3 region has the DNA TGTGCCAGCAGCTTTGGACGACTAGCGGCGCCGGGCGAGCAGTACTTC.

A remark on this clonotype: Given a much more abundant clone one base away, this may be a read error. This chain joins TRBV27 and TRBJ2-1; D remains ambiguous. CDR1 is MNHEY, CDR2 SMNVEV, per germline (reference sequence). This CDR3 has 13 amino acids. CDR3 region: CASSVVGYIEQFF. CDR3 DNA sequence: TGTGCCAGCAGTGTTGTGGGCTACATTGAGCAGTTCTTC.

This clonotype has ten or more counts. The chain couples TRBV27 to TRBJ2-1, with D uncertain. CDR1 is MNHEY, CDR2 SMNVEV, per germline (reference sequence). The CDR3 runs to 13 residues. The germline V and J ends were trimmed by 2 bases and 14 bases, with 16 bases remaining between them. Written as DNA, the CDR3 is TGTGCCAGCAGTTTACTCCCCCCGAGGATCGAGTTCTTC. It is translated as CASSLLPPRIEFF.

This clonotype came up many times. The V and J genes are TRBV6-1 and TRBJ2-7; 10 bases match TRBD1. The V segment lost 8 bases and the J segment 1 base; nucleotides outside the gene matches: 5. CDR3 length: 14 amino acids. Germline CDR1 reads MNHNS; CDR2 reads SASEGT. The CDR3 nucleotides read TGTGCCAGCTGGTCGGACAGGGGGTCCTACGAGCAGTACTTC. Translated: CASWSDRGSYEQYF.

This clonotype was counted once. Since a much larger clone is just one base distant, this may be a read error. Here the CDR3 DNA reads TGTGTCAGCGCGGAAGATTACGAGCAGTACTTC. Its protein product is CVSAEDYEQYF. The chain couples TRBV28 to TRBJ2-7; D unresolved. The CDR3 has 11 residues. Germline V gene sequence: CDR1 MDHEN, CDR2 SYDVKM.

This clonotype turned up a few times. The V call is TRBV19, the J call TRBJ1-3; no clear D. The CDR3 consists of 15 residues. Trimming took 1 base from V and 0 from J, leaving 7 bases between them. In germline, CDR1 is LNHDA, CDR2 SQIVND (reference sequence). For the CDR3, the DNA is TGTGCCAGTAGTATAGGCGGCGGCTCTGGAAACACCATATATTTT. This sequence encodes CASSIGGGSGNTIYF.

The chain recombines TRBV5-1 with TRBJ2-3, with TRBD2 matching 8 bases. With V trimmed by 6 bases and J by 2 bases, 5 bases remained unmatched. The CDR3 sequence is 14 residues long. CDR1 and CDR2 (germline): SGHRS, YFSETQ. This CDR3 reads CASMQAGDTDTQYF. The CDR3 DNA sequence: TGCGCCAGCATGCAAGCGGGAGACACAGATACGCAGTATTTT.